These 23 T cell receptor beta chains share one sample of origin, sequenced in a study of CD8+ T cells in alopecia areata. As the sequencing template, cDNA was produced by extracting RNA and reverse transcribing it. Sequenced by immunoSEQ multiplex PCR; TCRdb stores in-frame clones only, minus some. Among around 200,000 clones, roughly 61% were seen once, and the ten largest hold 10% to 15%. Treatment reported: oral pan-JAK inhibitor, 5-10 mg twice daily. The input for sequencing was CD8+ T cells sorted from blood, taken at week 24, from a patient treated with tofacitinib. The receptors here all came from a human donor with alopecia areata.

The chain combines TRBV25-1 with TRBJ2-7; TRBD1 aligns across 8 bases. The CDR3 extends over 13 amino acids. Germline assignment: CDR1 MGHDK and CDR2 SYGVNS. The ends lost 4 bases at V and 6 bases at J; junction bases unmatched: 5. In nucleotides, the CDR3 is TGTGCCAGCAGTGGGACAGGGACGACCGAGCAGTACTTC. It codes for CASSGTGTTEQYF.

The V call is TRBV30, the J call TRBJ1-4; a possible D gene is TRBD1 (6 bases). The CDR3 spans 13 residues. Germline CDR1 is GTSNPN and CDR2 is SVGIG (reference sequence). V shed 3 bases and J shed 5 bases, with 10 bases lying between them. The CDR3 protein is CAWRRRGNEKLFF. CDR3 DNA sequence: TGTGCCTGGAGACGCAGGGGCAATGAAAAACTGTTTTTT.

V is TRBV4-1 and J is TRBJ2-5; D possibly uses TRBD1 or TRBD2 (5 bases each). Deletions cut 4 bases from V and 1 base from J, with 7 bases between. This CDR3 is 13 amino acids long. Germline V CDR1 and CDR2: MGHRA, YSYEKL. CDR3 sequence reads: CASSLGTQETQYF. The CDR3 bases are TGCGCCAGCAGCCTGGGGACCCAAGAGACCCAGTACTTC.

The chain carries TRBV13 and TRBJ1-5, with D maybe TRBD1 (5 bases). V was shortened by 2 bases and J by 1 base, with 6 bases between the two germline ends. CDR3 length: 14 residues. Germline V CDR1 and CDR2: PRHDT, FYEKMQ (reference sequence). In DNA form, the CDR3 reads TGTGCCAGCAGCTTACGACAGAGCAATCAGCCCCAGCATTTT. Translated, it gives CASSLRQSNQPQHF. The whole variable domain, remainder taken from reference TRBV13 and TRBJ1-5, is AAGVIQSPRHLIKEKRETATLKCYPIPRHDTVYWYQQGPGQDPQFLISFYEKMQSDKGSIPDRFSAQQFSDYHSELNMSSLELGDSALYFCASSLRQSNQPQHFGDGTRLSIL.

This chain connects TRBV5-6 to TRBJ2-7, with D possibly matching TRBD1 (5 bases). This CDR3 comprises 14 residues. The V end lost 8 bases, the J end lost 0 bases, and 15 bases lay between the germline ends. Germline V CDR1 and CDR2: SGHDT, YYEEEE. CDR3 nucleotide sequence: TGTGCCAGTAGTATGGCAGGGATCTCCTACGAGCAGTACTTC. It is translated as CASSMAGISYEQYF. Together with reference TRBV5-6 and TRBJ2-7, the CDR3 gives the full variable domain: DAGVTQSPTHLIKTRGQQVTLRCSPKSGHDTVSWYQQALGQGPQFIFQYYEEEERQRGNFPDRFSGHQFPNYSSELNVNALLLGDSALYLCASSMAGISYEQYFGPGTRLTVT.

Only a few counts were recorded for this clone. This chain links TRBV7-6 with TRBJ2-3, with D hard to call. The CDR3 is 14 residues long. V lost 1 base, J lost 1 base, and 6 bases lay in between. CDR1 and CDR2 (germline): SGHVS, FNYEAQ. The CDR3 is CASSLVLGTDTQYF. The CDR3 DNA is TGTGCCAGCAGCTTAGTGCTAGGCACAGATACGCAGTATTTT.

This clone has only a few counts. The V call is TRBV28, the J call TRBJ2-2; D remains ambiguous. From germline, CDR1 is MDHEN and CDR2 SYDVKM. Trimming took off 4 bases at V and 4 bases at J, with 16 bases between the two ends. The CDR3 loop spans 16 amino acids. As DNA, the CDR3 is TGTGCCAGCAGTTCGGTTATCGATATCAGCACCGGGGAGCTGTTTTTT. Amino acids: CASSSVIDISTGELFF. Together with reference TRBV28 and TRBJ2-2, the CDR3 gives the full variable domain: DVKVTQSSRYLVKRTGEKVFLECVQDMDHENMFWYRQDPGLGLRLIYFSYDVKMKEKGDIPEGYSVSREKKERFSLILESASTNQTSMYLCASSSVIDISTGELFFGEGSRLTVL.

This clone was seen a handful of times. Additional DNA sequences in this sample encode the identical CDR3. This rearrangement joins TRBV5-6 to TRBJ2-3; D is ambiguous. CDR3 length: 12 residues. Per germline, CDR1 SGHDT and CDR2 YYEEEE. Trimming cost V 0 bases and J 6 bases, with 5 bases left between them. As DNA, the CDR3 is TGTGCCAGCAGCTTGGGTGGGGATACGCAGTATTTT. Its translation is CASSLGGDTQYF.

This clone has a single count. The chain combines TRBV13 with TRBJ2-5, with D hard to call. The CDR3 consists of 12 residues. The germline V gene has CDR1 PRHDT and CDR2 FYEKMQ (reference sequence). V lost 4 bases, J lost 2 bases, and 5 bases lay in between. CDR3 DNA: TGTGCCAGCAGCTCCAATCAAGAGACCCAGTACTTC. It translates to CASSSNQETQYF.

This chain connects TRBV7-6 to TRBJ1-6; 7 bases map to TRBD1. Looked up from germline, CDR1 is SGHVS and CDR2 is FNYEAQ. The CDR3 is 15 residues long. V shed 5 bases and J 7 bases; nucleotides not matched to a gene: 8. The CDR3 sequence is CASSARQGINSPLHF. CDR3 in DNA: TGTGCCAGCAGCGCCCGACAGGGCATCAATTCACCCCTCCACTTT.

There are a few counts of this clone. This chain joins TRBV5-4 and TRBJ2-1; the D is unclear. Germline V gene sequence: CDR1 SGHNT, CDR2 YYREEE (reference sequence). The V and J ends lost 3 bases and 7 bases respectively, with 11 bases between them. This CDR3 has 13 amino acids. The CDR3 DNA follows: TGTGCCAGCAGCTCCCGACCCGAAAATGAGCAGTTCTTC. Amino acids: CASSSRPENEQFF.

The J gene is TRBJ2-5, the V gene TRBV19; D may match TRBD1 or TRBD2 (5 bases each). The length of the CDR3 is 15 residues. Germline CDR1 LNHDA, CDR2 SQIVND (reference sequence). V was pared by 3 bases and J by 5 bases, with 16 bases between. The CDR3 spells CASSMGPGGRETQYF. Here the CDR3 DNA reads TGTGCCAGTAGTATGGGACCTGGGGGACGGGAGACCCAGTACTTC.

This clone was seen more than once but under ten times. The genes are TRBV27 and TRBJ1-5, with TRBD1 as a possible D gene (5 bases). V was shortened by 5 bases and J by 4 bases, with 18 bases between the two germline ends. CDR1 and CDR2 from the germline V gene are MNHEY and SMNVEV (reference sequence). CDR3 length equals 16 residues. CDR3 DNA sequence: TGTGCCAGCAGTGAAAAGAATGGGGGGAGTAATCAGCCCCAGCATTTT. It yields the protein CASSEKNGGSNQPQHF.

V and J are TRBV6-5 and TRBJ1-1; D is perhaps TRBD1 (5 bases). V gave up 6 bases and J gave up 0 bases, with 8 bases separating them. Germline CDR1 and CDR2: MNHEY and SVGAGI. This CDR3 contains 13 residues. The CDR3 loop is CASSRDLNTEAFF. The CDR3 region has the DNA TGTGCCAGCAGCAGGGATTTGAACACTGAAGCTTTCTTT.

The rearrangement uses TRBV13 and TRBJ2-3, with TRBD1 matching over 7 bases. This CDR3 has 18 residues. Germline V gene lookup returns CDR1 PRHDT and CDR2 FYEKMQ (reference sequence). Trimming removed 5 bases from V and 6 bases from J; junction bases left unmatched: 20. In DNA form, the CDR3 reads TGTGCCAGCAGCAACCAGTTAGCACGGACAGGAGGCAAGGATACGCAGTATTTT. It encodes CASSNQLARTGGKDTQYF.

This clone showed up just a few times. This chain joins TRBV13 and TRBJ2-5, with D uncertain. V was shortened by 0 bases and J by 3 bases, with 5 bases between the two germline ends. CDR3 length: 13 residues. The germline CDR1 and CDR2 sequences are PRHDT and FYEKMQ (reference sequence). Here the CDR3 reads CASSLGVEETQYF. Here the CDR3 DNA reads TGTGCCAGCAGCTTAGGGGTGGAAGAGACCCAGTACTTC.

The genes are TRBV7-8 and TRBJ2-3; no definite D call. The CDR3 is 15 residues long. The germline V gene encodes CDR1 SGHVS and CDR2 FQNEAQ. Between the trimmed V and J ends, which lost 1 base and 0 bases, there was a span of 8 bases. The CDR3 spells CASSLGTVSTDTQYF. The CDR3 DNA reads TGTGCCAGCAGCTTAGGCACAGTTAGCACAGATACGCAGTATTTT. The full variable domain, in which reference TRBV7-8 and TRBJ2-3 provide the parts outside the CDR3, is GAGVSQSPRYKVAKRGQDVALRCDPISGHVSLFWYQQALGQGPEFLTYFQNEAQLDKSGLPSDRFFAERPEGSVSTLKIQRTQQEDSAVYLCASSLGTVSTDTQYFGPGTRLTVL.

This sequence joins TRBV28 and TRBJ2-4; the D gene is possibly TRBD1 (6 bases). This CDR3 has 14 amino acids. V dropped 4 bases and J dropped 8 bases, with 15 bases sitting between them. Per germline, CDR1 MDHEN and CDR2 SYDVKM. The CDR3 reads CASSSLRGADIQYF. DNA for the CDR3: TGTGCCAGCAGTTCTCTCAGGGGAGCGGACATTCAGTACTTC. Supplemented by reference TRBV28 and TRBJ2-4, the full variable domain reads DVKVTQSSRYLVKRTGEKVFLECVQDMDHENMFWYRQDPGLGLRLIYFSYDVKMKEKGDIPEGYSVSREKKERFSLILESASTNQTSMYLCASSSLRGADIQYFGAGTRLSVL.

This clone turned up a few times. The genes are TRBV27 and TRBJ1-2, with unresolved D. V dropped 0 bases and J dropped 8 bases, with 13 bases sitting between them. The CDR3 consists of 14 residues. Germline CDR1 and CDR2: MNHEY and SMNVEV (reference sequence). DNA for the CDR3: TGTGCCAGCAGTTTATCCCCATTTAGCGTCGGCTACACCTTC. This encodes CASSLSPFSVGYTF.

This clone was picked up a small number of times. This chain uses TRBV6-5 with TRBJ2-1; D gene uncertain. This CDR3 comprises 13 residues. Germline CDR1 is MNHEY and CDR2 is SVGAGI. V lost 2 bases and J lost 2, with 4 bases in between. CDR3: CASSYLAYNEQFF. The CDR3 DNA follows: TGTGCCAGCAGTTACCTCGCCTACAATGAGCAGTTCTTC.

In this sample, this clone turned up a few times. The rearrangement joins TRBV10-3 to TRBJ2-7; D is uncertain. The CDR3 totals 13 residues. Trimming removed 4 bases from V and 4 bases from J, with 11 bases in between. CDR1 ENHRY and CDR2 SYGVKD come from the germline V gene. The chain's CDR3 is CAISVDLGYEQYF. The CDR3, as DNA: TGTGCCATCAGTGTAGACCTGGGTTACGAGCAGTACTTC.

This sequence joins TRBV13 and TRBJ2-5; D is ambiguous. The V end was cut by 2 bases, the J end by 0 bases, with 16 bases between. The germline V gene encodes CDR1 PRHDT and CDR2 FYEKMQ (reference sequence). This CDR3 is built from 17 residues. CDR3 sequence: CASSLRAWRQHQETQYF. Here the CDR3 DNA reads TGTGCCAGCAGCTTACGTGCGTGGCGCCAGCACCAAGAGACCCAGTACTTC.

The chain couples TRBV6-5 to TRBJ2-7; TRBD1 matches at 8 bases. CDR3 length equals 16 residues. CDR1 and CDR2 (germline): MNHEY, SVGAGI. Trimming removed 4 bases from V and 2 bases from J; junction bases left unmatched: 10. The CDR3: CASSFDPDRATYEQYF. The CDR3 nucleotides read TGTGCCAGCAGTTTCGACCCGGACAGGGCAACCTACGAGCAGTACTTC.